This T cell receptor (beta chain) was sequenced for a study of blood T cells in healthy people across ages. As for the study in general: Template switching recovered approximately one barcoded beta molecule for every two T cells. Overall study results and limits: Any conclusive comparison of naive versus antigen-experienced cells was prevented by using unsorted PBMCs. For the donors, CMV status was unknown and possibly confounded expanded clonotype changes.

Deletions cut 3 bases from V and 7 bases from J, with 12 bases between. CDR1 is MDHEN and CDR2 is SYDVKM in the germline V gene. The CDR3 has 13 residues. Next came a second PCR, run for about 6 to 12 cycles, which used a sample-barcoded 5' primer along with a J-beta primer mix. The template-switch adaptor, which had 12 random nucleotides, put a tag on each cDNA molecule. MiXCR, run by TCRdb on the 5' RACE reads, gives a single entry per CDR3 protein. The repertoire holds hundreds of thousands of distinct CDR3 sequences, with roughly 20% as singletons. This clonotype was picked up a small number of times. Antigen: not known.

The sample taken for sequencing was blood. This clonotype was sampled from a man between 65 and 80 years old in good health. The chain combines TRBV28 with TRBJ1-1, with unresolved D. In DNA, the CDR3 is TGTGCCAGCAGTTTCCCGACTTCCCGTGAAGCTTTCTTT. Its protein is CASSFPTSREAFF.